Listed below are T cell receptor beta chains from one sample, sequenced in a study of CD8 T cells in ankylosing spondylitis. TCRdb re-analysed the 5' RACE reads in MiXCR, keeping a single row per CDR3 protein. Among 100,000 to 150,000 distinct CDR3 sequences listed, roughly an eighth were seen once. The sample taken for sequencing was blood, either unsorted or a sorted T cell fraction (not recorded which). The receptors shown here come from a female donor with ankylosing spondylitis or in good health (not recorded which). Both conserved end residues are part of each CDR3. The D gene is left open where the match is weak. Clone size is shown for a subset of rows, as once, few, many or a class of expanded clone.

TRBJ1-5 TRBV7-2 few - TGTGCCAGCAGCCTAGTGGGGTTGTCTCAGCCCCAGCATTTT CASSLVGLSQPQHF
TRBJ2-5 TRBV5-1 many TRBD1 TGCGCCAGCAGCTTACTTAAGCCAGGGGGAGAGACCCAGTACTTC CASSLLKPGGETQYF
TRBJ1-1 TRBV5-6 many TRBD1 TGTGCCAGCAGCTCCAGACAGGGGAAGTCTGAAGCTTTCTTT CASSSRQGKSEAFF
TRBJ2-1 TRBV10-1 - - TGCGCCAGCAGTGAGGGGCGGAAAAGGGGCGATGAGCAGTTCTTC CASSEGRKRGDEQFF
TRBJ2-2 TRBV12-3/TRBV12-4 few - TGTGCCAGCAGTTTGAAGGGGGCCGGGGAGCTGTTTTTT CASSLKGAGELFF
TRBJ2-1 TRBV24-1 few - TGTGCCACCAGTGGTACGGGGAAGCAGGCCTACAATGAGCAGTTCTTC CATSGTGKQAYNEQFF
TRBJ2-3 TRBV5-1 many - TGCGCCAGCAGCGGGGGTTACGGTGTGACAGAGGCTACAGATACGCAGTATTTT CASSGGYGVTEATDTQYF
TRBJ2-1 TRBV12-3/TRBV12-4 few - TGTGCCAGCAGCCTCGACTCCTACAATGAGCAGTTCTTC CASSLDSYNEQFF
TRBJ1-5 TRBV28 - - TGTGCCAGCAGTCCAGGGTATCAGCCCCAGCATTTT CASSPGYQPQHF
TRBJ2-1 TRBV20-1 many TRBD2 TGCAGTGCTAGAGATACGGGAGGGTCCCTCAATGAGCAGTTCTTC CSARDTGGSLNEQFF
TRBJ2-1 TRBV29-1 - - TGCAGCGTTGAAGGGGAGCTCAGCTCCTACAATGAGCAGTTCTTC CSVEGELSSYNEQFF
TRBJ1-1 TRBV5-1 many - TGCGCCAGCAGCTTTAATCAGGGTTTGATGGGCACTGAAGCTTTCTTT CASSFNQGLMGTEAFF
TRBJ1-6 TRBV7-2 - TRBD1 TGTGCCAGCAGCCGAACAGGGGGGGATTCACTCCTCCACTTT CASSRTGGDSLLHF
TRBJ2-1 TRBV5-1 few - TGCGCCAGCAGCTTAACCGGCCTAGTGAGGAGCAATGAGCAGTTCTTC CASSLTGLVRSNEQFF
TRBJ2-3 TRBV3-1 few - TGTGCCAGCAGCCCAAGGGGCCGTCGCACAGATACGCAGTATTTT CASSPRGRRTDTQYF
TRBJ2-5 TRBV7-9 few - TGTGCCAGCAGCTTAGCGGGGCAGCGAGAGGAGACCCAGTACTTC CASSLAGQREETQYF
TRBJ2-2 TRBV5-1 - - TGCGCCAGCAGCTTGGTCTCGGGAGCCGGGGAGCTGTTTTTT CASSLVSGAGELFF
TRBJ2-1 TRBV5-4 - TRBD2 TGTGCCAGCAGCTTAGGACTAGCTAAGTTCTTC CASSLGLAKFF
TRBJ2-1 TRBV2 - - TGTGCCAGCAAGGCGGTTTTGTCTTTCAATGAGCAGTTCTTC CASKAVLSFNEQFF
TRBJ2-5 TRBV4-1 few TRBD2 TGCGCCAGCAGCCAGCATCTAGCGGGGGAATTTCAAGAGACCCAGTACTTC CASSQHLAGEFQETQYF
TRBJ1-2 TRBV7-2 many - TGTGCCAGCAGCTTAGTGGAGTCCTATGGCTACACCTTC CASSLVESYGYTF
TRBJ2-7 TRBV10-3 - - TGTGCCATCAGTGATGCGGTCTTGGGTTTGCAGTACTTC CAISDAVLGLQYF
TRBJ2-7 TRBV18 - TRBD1 TGTGCCAGCTCACCACCGGGCGGGACAGGCACCTACGAGCAGTACTTC CASSPPGGTGTYEQYF
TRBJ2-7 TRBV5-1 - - TGCGCCAGCAGCTTGCTAAGGGAGATGAAGGAGCAGTACTTC CASSLLREMKEQYF
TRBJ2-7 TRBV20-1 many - TGCAGTGCTTCCGTAAGGGGAGACGCCGAGCAGTACTTC CSASVRGDAEQYF
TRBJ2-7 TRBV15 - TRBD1 TGTGCCACCAGCATTGACAGGGGGCGATACGAGCAGTACTTC CATSIDRGRYEQYF
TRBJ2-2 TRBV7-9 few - TGTGCCAGCATGAACACCGGGGAGCTGTTTTTT CASMNTGELFF
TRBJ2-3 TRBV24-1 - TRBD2 TGTGCCACCAGTGATTCGAGCGGGAGAGGGGCAGATACGCAGTATTTT CATSDSSGRGADTQYF
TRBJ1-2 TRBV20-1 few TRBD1 TGCAGTGCTAGACGGACAGGGCGCTATGGCTACACCTTC CSARRTGRYGYTF
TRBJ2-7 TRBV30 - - TGTGCCTGGACGAAAAATTTGAACGAGCAGTACTTC CAWTKNLNEQYF
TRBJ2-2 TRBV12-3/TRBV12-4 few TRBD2 TGTGCCAGCAGTTTGCTAGCGGGAGGAGTTGGGGAGCTGTTTTTT CASSLLAGGVGELFF
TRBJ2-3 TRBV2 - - TGTGCCAGCAGACCAAACAGGATGAGCACAGATACGCAGTATTTT CASRPNRMSTDTQYF
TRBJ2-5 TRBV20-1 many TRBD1 TGCAGTGCCCCCCTTCCGACAGGGCCGTTATTCGAGGAGACCCAGTACTTC CSAPLPTGPLFEETQYF
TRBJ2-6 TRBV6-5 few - TGTGCCAGCAGTTACTCTTCAGGGACTGGGGCCAACGTCCTGACTTTC CASSYSSGTGANVLTF
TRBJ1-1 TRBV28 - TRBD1 TGTGCCAGCAGTCAACGGACAGGGAACACTGAATCTTTCTTT CASSQRTGNTESFF